Each of the 27 T cell receptor beta chains below was sequenced from the same sample in a study of blood T cell repertoires in COVID-19 (dated by TCRdb to 2018 to 2020). The library was built by means of the immunoSEQ multiplex PCR assay. The clones in this table, taken by TCRdb from immuneACCESS, are in-frame only. Not every clone is retained; where verified, under half of the shortfall comes from an unresolved V gene, and the cause of the rest is unknown. The sample data list about 230,000 clones, and 70% to 90% of these were observed just once. More than 10% of the sample rests with the top ten. Specimen: PBMCs or T cells enriched from blood (not recorded which). These receptors all stem from a man aged 30 to 39 who had recovered from COVID-19.

The genes are TRBV15 and TRBJ1-4, with a weak D call TRBD1 (6 bases). The CDR3 runs to 16 residues. V was pared by 0 bases and J by 10 bases, with 18 bases between. CDR1 and CDR2 from the germline V gene are LNHNV and YYDKDF (reference sequence). Written as DNA, the CDR3 is TGTGCCACCAGCAGAGATCTGGGCAGGGGCGTAGGAAAACTGTTTTTT. Translated, it gives CATSRDLGRGVGKLFF.

This clone was detected a few times. V is TRBV5-6 and J is TRBJ1-6; 8 bases agree with TRBD1. The V gene end was trimmed by 2 bases and the J gene end by 10 bases; junction bases not matched to a gene: 5. From germline, CDR1 is SGHDT and CDR2 YYEEEE. This CDR3 spans 14 amino acids. The CDR3 sequence: CASSLRTGTSPLHF. CDR3 DNA sequence: TGTGCCAGCAGCTTACGGACAGGGACATCACCCCTCCACTTT.

This chain links TRBV28 with TRBJ1-5; D is perhaps TRBD1 (5 bases). Deletions cut 6 bases from V and 0 bases from J, with 27 bases between. Germline values: CDR1 MDHEN, CDR2 SYDVKM. This CDR3 contains 20 residues. The CDR3 region is CASRPEKGVFGKNSNQPQHF. CDR3 sequence (DNA): TGTGCCAGCAGACCTGAGAAAGGGGTTTTCGGAAAGAATAGCAATCAGCCCCAGCATTTT.

V and J are TRBV28 and TRBJ2-6; a possible D gene is TRBD1 (5 bases). V was trimmed by 7 bases and J by 3 bases, leaving 13 bases between them. CDR1 and CDR2 (germline): MDHEN, SYDVKM. The CDR3 is 15 residues long. The CDR3 region is CASIPGSLGANVLTF. For the CDR3, the DNA is TGTGCCAGCATCCCAGGGTCCCTTGGGGCCAACGTCCTGACTTTC.

The chain employs TRBV7-9 and TRBJ1-4; 9 bases agree with TRBD1. Germline assignment: CDR1 SEHNR and CDR2 FQNEAQ (reference sequence). CDR3 length: 15 amino acids. With 5 bases clipped from V and 7 bases from J, the junction kept 8 bases outside the gene matches. The CDR3 is CASSLRTGVGEKLFF. The CDR3 DNA reads TGTGCCAGCAGCCTCCGGACAGGGGTCGGTGAAAAACTGTTTTTT. The full variable domain, rest sourced from reference TRBV7-9 and TRBJ1-4, is DTGVSQNPRHKITKRGQNVTFRCDPISEHNRLYWYRQTLGQGPEFLTYFQNEAQLEKSRLLSDRFSAERPKGSFSTLEIQRTEQGDSAMYLCASSLRTGVGEKLFFGSGTQLSVL.

The genes are TRBV3-1 (or the pseudogene TRBV3-2) and TRBJ2-1; 12 bases align to TRBD2. Per the germline V gene, CDR1 is LGHDT and CDR2 is YNNKEL (reference sequence). This CDR3 comprises 17 residues. V lost 1 base to trimming and J lost 5 bases; unmatched junction nucleotides: 6. The CDR3 DNA sequence: TGTGCCAGCAGCCAAGGGGGTTGGACTAGCGGGAACAATGAGCAGTTCTTC. Its translation is CASSQGGWTSGNNEQFF.

This clone was seen only a few times. The chain links TRBV7-9 to TRBJ2-7, with TRBD1 as a possible D gene (5 bases). The CDR3 totals 15 residues. Trimming stripped 5 bases from V and 7 bases from J, with 21 bases between. Germline values: CDR1 SEHNR, CDR2 FQNEAQ (reference sequence). As DNA, the CDR3 is TGTGCCAGCAGCCTGGCTGCTGGGGCCCCCGTAGAGCAGTACTTC. It is translated as CASSLAAGAPVEQYF.

The chain couples TRBV18 to TRBJ2-1; 10 nucleotides line up with TRBD2. V was clipped by 3 bases and J by 9 bases; unmatched bases: 14. CDR1 and CDR2 from the germline V gene are KGHSH and LQKENI. This CDR3 region has 17 residues. The CDR3 sequence: CASSPPVRTSGNSEQFF. CDR3 nucleotides: TGTGCCAGCTCACCCCCAGTCAGGACTAGCGGTAACAGTGAGCAGTTCTTC.

In DNA, the CDR3 is TGTGCCAGCAGTTCACGCCTAACCCCTAGTTGGGAGCAGTACTTC. Translated: CASSSRLTPSWEQYF. The rearrangement links TRBV27 to TRBJ2-7; D unresolved. Trimming shortened V by 4 bases and J by 7 bases, and 20 bases separated the two germline ends. The germline V gene encodes CDR1 MNHEY and CDR2 SMNVEV (reference sequence). CDR3 size: 15 residues.

This chain connects TRBV4-2 to TRBJ2-3, with D possibly TRBD1 on 6 matching bases. Germline lookup yields CDR1 LGHNA and CDR2 YNFKEQ. V was pared by 1 base and J by 0 bases, with 8 bases between. There are 15 residues in the CDR3. The CDR3 nucleotides are TGTGCCAGCAGCCAAGGGACAGTTAGCACAGATACGCAGTATTTT. Protein: CASSQGTVSTDTQYF.

The chain uses TRBV11-2 and TRBJ1-1; 8 bases are a match to TRBD1. This CDR3 has 12 residues. The V segment lost 5 bases and the J segment 6 bases; nucleotides outside the gene matches: 2. The germline CDR1 and CDR2 sequences are SGHAT and FQNNGV. CDR3 amino acids: CASSRTGPEAFF. In nucleotides, the CDR3 is TGTGCCAGCAGCCGGACAGGGCCTGAAGCTTTCTTT.

The J gene is TRBJ2-7, the V gene TRBV27; 8 nucleotides line up with TRBD2. With V trimmed by 3 bases and J by 2 bases, 3 bases remained unmatched. The CDR3 runs to 14 residues. The germline gives CDR1 MNHEY, CDR2 SMNVEV (reference sequence). CDR3 sequence reads: CASSFAGGTYEQYF. Written as DNA, the CDR3 is TGTGCCAGCAGTTTCGCGGGAGGAACCTACGAGCAGTACTTC.

This clone has a single count. The chain joins TRBV30 to TRBJ2-7; 7 positions match TRBD2. The J call may not be correct, given that the DNA end is closer to TRBJ2-1. The CDR3 covers 12 residues. Germline-derived CDR1 and CDR2 are GTSNPN and SVGIG (reference sequence). Here the CDR3 DNA reads TGTGCCTGGAGTGTCCGGACTAGAGAGCAGTTCTTC. Its translation is CAWSVRTREQFF.

V usage is TRBV24-1 and J usage is TRBJ2-1; 9 positions match TRBD1. Germline-derived CDR1 and CDR2 are KGHDR and SFDVKD. The ends lost 4 bases at V and 6 bases at J; junction bases unmatched: 6. The CDR3 contains 15 residues. CDR3 region: CATSDQRTGANEQFF. CDR3 DNA sequence: TGTGCCACCAGTGACCAACGGACAGGGGCCAATGAGCAGTTCTTC.

Notes on this clone: This same CDR3 is encoded by further DNA sequences in the sample. This chain connects TRBV11-2 to TRBJ2-5; 8 bases align to TRBD2. The CDR3 spans 13 residues. Germline values: CDR1 SGHAT, CDR2 FQNNGV. The junction had 0 bases not matched to a gene; V was cut back by 3 bases and J by 3 bases. This chain's CDR3 is CASSFSGEETQYF. The CDR3 DNA is TGTGCCAGCAGCTTTAGCGGGGAAGAGACCCAGTACTTC. Together with reference TRBV11-2 and TRBJ2-5, the CDR3 gives the full variable domain: EAGVAQSPRYKIIEKRQSVAFWCNPISGHATLYWYQQILGQGPKLLIQFQNNGVVDDSQLPKDRFSAERLKGVDSTLKIQPAKLEDSAVYLCASSFSGEETQYFGPGTRLLVL.

This clone was picked up a small number of times. J is TRBJ1-6 and V is TRBV27; a weak D match, TRBD1 (5 bases). The CDR3 contains 14 residues. CDR1 and CDR2 from the germline V gene are MNHEY and SMNVEV (reference sequence). The V and J ends lost 5 bases and 8 bases respectively, with 13 bases between them. The CDR3: CASSAGGAYSPLHF. The CDR3 region has the DNA TGTGCCAGCAGTGCCGGGGGTGCCTATTCACCCCTCCACTTT.

The chain links TRBV28 to TRBJ2-7, with TRBD1 matching over 7 bases. V was clipped by 6 bases and J by 6 bases; unmatched bases: 5. Germline CDR1 and CDR2: MDHEN and SYDVKM. This CDR3 comprises 12 residues. The CDR3 sequence is CASRGTDSEQYF. The CDR3 nucleotides read TGTGCCAGCAGAGGGACAGACTCCGAGCAGTACTTC.

The chain is built from TRBV3-1 (or the pseudogene TRBV3-2) and TRBJ1-2; no firm D call. Trimming cost V 4 bases and J 8 bases, with 17 bases left between them. This CDR3 comprises 14 residues. Looked up from germline, CDR1 is LGHDT and CDR2 is YNNKEL (reference sequence). The CDR3 loop reads CASSPHGPLGGYTF. In nucleotides, the CDR3 is TGTGCCAGCAGCCCCCACGGCCCTCTGGGCGGCTACACCTTC.

This clone has more than one count but fewer than ten. V and J are TRBV5-5 and TRBJ1-5; D ambiguous. Trimming removed 5 bases from V and 2 bases from J, with 11 bases in between. The CDR3 is 14 amino acids. In germline, CDR1 is SGHKS, CDR2 YYEKEE (reference sequence). The CDR3 sequence is CASRLRLGNQPQHF. The CDR3 DNA sequence: TGTGCCAGCAGGCTTAGATTAGGCAATCAGCCCCAGCATTTT.

V is TRBV4-3 and J is TRBJ2-3; D ambiguous. V was shortened by 6 bases and J by 4 bases, with 17 bases between the two germline ends. The CDR3 consists of 15 residues. CDR1 LGHNA and CDR2 YSLEER come from the germline V gene. CDR3 coding DNA: TGCGCCAGCAGACAAATAATGGCCTCATCAGATACGCAGTATTTT. The encoded protein is CASRQIMASSDTQYF.

This clone was observed many times. This chain uses TRBV19 with TRBJ1-1; D remains unclear. V was pared by 6 bases and J by 6 bases, with 11 bases between. The CDR3 is 12 amino acids. The germline CDR1 and CDR2 sequences are LNHDA and SQIVND (reference sequence). CDR3 amino acids: CASSPGIAEAFF. Here the CDR3 DNA reads TGTGCCAGTAGCCCGGGTATCGCTGAAGCTTTCTTT.

The chain is built from TRBV29-1 and TRBJ2-7; 15 bases align to TRBD2. The CDR3 length is 14 residues. V was pared by 2 bases and J by 7 bases, with 3 bases of the junction left unmatched. The germline V gene encodes CDR1 SQVTM and CDR2 ANQGSEA. For the CDR3, the DNA is TGCAGCGTTGAAAGGACTAGCGGGAGGGGAGAGCAGTACTTC. Its protein is CSVERTSGRGEQYF.

The chain is built from TRBV9 and TRBJ1-6; D gene uncertain. With 3 bases removed from V and 0 bases from J, the gap between germline ends came to 7 bases. CDR3 length: 15 residues. The germline gives CDR1 SGDLS, CDR2 YYNGEE. The CDR3 sequence: CASSGGNSYNSPLHF. In DNA, the CDR3 is TGTGCCAGCAGCGGAGGTAACTCCTATAATTCACCCCTCCACTTT.

This chain joins TRBV7-9 and TRBJ1-3; maybe TRBD1 (6 bases). Germline V gene lookup returns CDR1 SEHNR and CDR2 FQNEAQ (reference sequence). The CDR3 extends over 15 amino acids. V was shortened by 5 bases and J by 2 bases, with 13 bases between the two germline ends. The CDR3 sequence: CASSRQAFAGNTIYF. CDR3 nucleotides: TGTGCCAGCAGCCGACAGGCGTTCGCTGGAAACACCATATATTTT.

The rearrangement joins TRBV6-1 to TRBJ2-7; D perhaps matches TRBD1 (6 bases). The germline gives CDR1 MNHNS, CDR2 SASEGT. With 0 bases removed from V and 4 bases from J, the gap between germline ends came to 22 bases. The CDR3 has 18 amino acids. CDR3 DNA: TGTGCCAGCAGTGAAGCTCCCCGGACAGATTTCGGCGGTTACGAGCAGTACTTC. Amino acid sequence: CASSEAPRTDFGGYEQYF.

The J gene is TRBJ1-2, the V gene TRBV6-5; 9 bases align to TRBD1. The CDR3 has 16 residues. Germline CDR1 is MNHEY and CDR2 is SVGAGI. V gave up 2 bases and J gave up 3 bases; unmatched junction bases: 7. The CDR3 sequence is CASSYRRTGDDYGYTF. The CDR3 DNA sequence: TGTGCCAGCAGTTACCGTCGGACAGGGGACGACTATGGCTACACCTTC.

The chain links TRBV7-9 to TRBJ1-1; possibly TRBD1 for D (6 bases). Germline-derived CDR1 and CDR2 are SEHNR and FQNEAQ (reference sequence). This CDR3 region has 13 residues. Trimming removed 4 bases from V and 3 bases from J, with 9 bases in between. The CDR3 spells CASSYRVYTEAFF. The DNA for the CDR3 is TGTGCCAGCAGCTACAGGGTTTACACTGAAGCTTTCTTT. The full variable domain, in which reference TRBV7-9 and TRBJ1-1 provide the parts outside the CDR3, is DTGVSQNPRHKITKRGQNVTFRCDPISEHNRLYWYRQTLGQGPEFLTYFQNEAQLEKSRLLSDRFSAERPKGSFSTLEIQRTEQGDSAMYLCASSYRVYTEAFFGQGTRLTVV.